One TCR beta chain is described in this entry. The antigen is undetermined. This sample was included in a study of Tregs in tolerant kidney transplant recipients. General study points: The small number of patients limits these findings pending further validation.

Profiled with immunoSEQ multiplex PCR; TCRdb holds only in-frame clones, not every one. The table includes around 74,000 clones, 95% to 98% detected once. Germline CDR1 reads SGHRS; CDR2 reads YFSETQ. CDR3 size: 11 residues. Deletions cut 5 bases from V and 8 bases from J, with 8 bases between. This receptor was obtained from a human donor who received a combined kidney and bone marrow transplant. The genes are TRBV5-1 and TRBJ2-1; D is unclear. The source material was CD4+ T cells from blood, sampled before the transplant. DNA for the CDR3: TGCGCCAGCAGATCGTCGGATGAGCAGTTCTTC. Encoded protein: CASRSSDEQFF. Full variable domain (remainder filled in from reference TRBV5-1 and TRBJ2-1): KAGVTQTPRYLIKTRGQQVTLSCSPISGHRSVSWYQQTPGQGLQFLFEYFSETQRNKGNFPGRFSGRQFSNSRSEMNVSTLELGDSALYLCASRSSDEQFFGPGTRLTVL.